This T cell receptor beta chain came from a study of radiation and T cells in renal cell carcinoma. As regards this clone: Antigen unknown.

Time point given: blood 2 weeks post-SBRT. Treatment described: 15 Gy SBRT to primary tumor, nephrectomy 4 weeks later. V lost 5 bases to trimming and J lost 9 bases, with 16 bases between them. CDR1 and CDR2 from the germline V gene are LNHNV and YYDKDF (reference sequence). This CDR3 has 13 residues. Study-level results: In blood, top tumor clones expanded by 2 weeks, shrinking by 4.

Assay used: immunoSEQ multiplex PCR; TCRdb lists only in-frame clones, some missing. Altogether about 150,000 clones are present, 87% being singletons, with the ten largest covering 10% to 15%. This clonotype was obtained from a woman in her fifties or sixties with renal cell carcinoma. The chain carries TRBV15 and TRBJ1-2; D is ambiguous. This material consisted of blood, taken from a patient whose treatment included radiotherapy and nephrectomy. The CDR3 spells CATSSRLTESYTF. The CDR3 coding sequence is TGTGCCACCAGCTCCCGATTAACGGAGAGCTACACCTTC.